The rows below give T cell receptor beta chains drawn from one sample of a study of control samples from healthy donors and cancer patients. Using immunoSEQ multiplex PCR, the repertoire was profiled, and TCRdb retains in-frame clones only, with some absent. Of about 55,000 clones listed, around 95% are singletons. What was sequenced was blood. All receptors come from a woman younger than 30 in good health. Each CDR3 is given with its conserved first and last residue. Each record gives: clone size, V gene, D gene, CDR3 length, J gene, CDR3 protein, CDR3 DNA. A D gene is named only where the DNA matches it firmly. The size entry is marked missing in some rows and otherwise reads once, few, many or a size class.

>.|TRBV5-1|.|14|TRBJ1-1
CASSLQGTNTEAFF
TGCGCCAGCAGCTTGCAGGGCACGAACACTGAAGCTTTCTTT
>.|TRBV19|.|13|TRBJ1-1
CASSMAVNTEAFF
TGTGCCAGTAGTATGGCAGTGAACACTGAAGCTTTCTTT
>.|TRBV28|.|15|TRBJ2-1
CASAPHIDSPGSQFF
TGTGCCAGCGCCCCTCACATCGATTCGCCGGGATCGCAGTTCTTC
>.|TRBV19|TRBD1|14|TRBJ1-5
CASSVGQGNQPQHF
TGTGCCAGTAGTGTTGGACAGGGCAATCAGCCCCAGCATTTT
>.|TRBV19|.|16|TRBJ2-7
CASSIGGTAMRDEQYF
TGTGCCAGTAGTATCGGCGGGACGGCAATGAGGGACGAGCAGTACTTC
>.|TRBV6-2/TRBV6-3|TRBD1|15|TRBJ1-2
CASSRNRGNGPGYTF
TGTGCCAGCAGTCGAAACAGGGGGAACGGTCCTGGCTACACCTTC
>once|TRBV4-2|.|17|TRBJ2-6
CASSQDGTSSGANVLTF
TGTGCCAGCAGCCAAGATGGGACATCTTCTGGGGCCAACGTCCTGACTTTC
>.|TRBV7-9|TRBD1|14|TRBJ1-5
CASSLQGGNQPQHF
TGTGCCAGCAGCTTACAGGGGGGCAATCAGCCCCAGCATTTT
>.|TRBV28|.|16|TRBJ2-7
CASSLVLWSSSYEQYF
TGTGCCAGCAGTTTAGTTTTGTGGTCGAGCTCCTACGAGCAGTACTTC
>.|TRBV12-3/TRBV12-4|.|13|TRBJ1-2
CASAERSSYGYTF
TGTGCCAGCGCGGAGCGATCCTCTTATGGCTACACCTTC
>.|TRBV27|.|13|TRBJ1-2
CASSLTRAYGYTF
TGTGCCAGCAGTTTAACACGTGCTTATGGCTACACCTTC
>.|TRBV25-1|TRBD1|17|TRBJ1-1
CASSQTTGGLMGTEAFF
TGTGCCAGCAGTCAAACGACAGGGGGCTTGATGGGCACTGAAGCTTTCTTT
>.|TRBV11-3|TRBD2|16|TRBJ2-7
CASSPGTSGPSYEQYF
TGTGCCAGCAGCCCCGGGACTAGCGGGCCCTCCTACGAGCAGTACTTC